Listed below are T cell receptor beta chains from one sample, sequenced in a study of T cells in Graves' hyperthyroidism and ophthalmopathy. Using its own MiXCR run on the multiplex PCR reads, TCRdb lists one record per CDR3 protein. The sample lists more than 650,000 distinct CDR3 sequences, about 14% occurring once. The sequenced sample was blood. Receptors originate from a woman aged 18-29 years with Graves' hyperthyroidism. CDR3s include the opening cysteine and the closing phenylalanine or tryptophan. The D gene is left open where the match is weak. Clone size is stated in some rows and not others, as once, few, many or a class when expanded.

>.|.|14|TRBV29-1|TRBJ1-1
CSVEPRQGWTEAFF
TGCAGCGTTGAACCCAGGCAAGGATGGACTGAAGCTTTCTTT
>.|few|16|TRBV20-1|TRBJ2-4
CSAQPGTSVAKNIQYF
TGCAGTGCCCAGCCCGGGACTTCCGTAGCCAAAAACATTCAGTACTTC
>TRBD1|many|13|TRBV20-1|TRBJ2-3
CSAKGQGTDTQYF
TGCAGTGCTAAGGGACAGGGAACAGATACGCAGTATTTT
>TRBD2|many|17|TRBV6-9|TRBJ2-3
CASSYQCLAGVCDTQYF
TGTGCCAGCAGCTATCAGTGTCTAGCGGGAGTGTGTGATACGCAGTATTTT
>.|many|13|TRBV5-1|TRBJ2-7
CASSLVDAYEQYF
TGCGCCAGCAGCTTGGTTGACGCCTACGAGCAGTACTTC
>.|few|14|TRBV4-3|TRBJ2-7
CASSPGNIPHEQYF
TGCGCCAGCAGCCCCGGAAATATCCCTCACGAGCAGTACTTC
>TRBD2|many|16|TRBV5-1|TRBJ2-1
CASSLVRGTMYNEQFF
TGCGCCAGCAGCTTGGTGCGGGGGACTATGTACAATGAGCAGTTCTTC
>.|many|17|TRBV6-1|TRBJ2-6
CASRPTDSNSGANVLTF
TGTGCCAGCAGGCCCACCGACTCCAACTCTGGGGCCAACGTCCTGACTTTC
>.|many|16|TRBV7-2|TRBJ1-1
CASSLVRTTVNTEAFF
TGTGCCAGCAGCTTAGTACGTACAACCGTCAACACTGAAGCTTTCTTT
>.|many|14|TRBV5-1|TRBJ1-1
CASSLGGGNTEAFF
TGTGCCAGCAGCTTGGGGGGAGGGAACACTGAAGCTTTCTTT
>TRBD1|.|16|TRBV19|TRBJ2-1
CASSLPGGHTYNEQFF
TGTGCCAGTAGTCTCCCAGGGGGTCATACCTACAATGAGCAGTTCTTC
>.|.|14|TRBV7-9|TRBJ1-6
CASRTSSYNSPLHF
TGTGCCAGCCGGACAAGCTCCTATAATTCACCCCTCCACTTT
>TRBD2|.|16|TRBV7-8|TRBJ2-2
CASSLTAGGATGELFF
TGTGCCAGCAGTCTTACAGCGGGAGGGGCCACCGGGGAGCTGTTTTTT
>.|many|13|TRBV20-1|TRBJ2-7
CSATASRLNEQYF
TGCAGTGCCACCGCTTCGCGGTTAAACGAGCAGTACTTC
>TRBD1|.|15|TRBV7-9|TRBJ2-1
CASSETGTGYNEQFF
TGTGCCAGCAGCGAGACCGGGACAGGGTACAATGAGCAGTTCTTC
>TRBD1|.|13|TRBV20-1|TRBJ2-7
CSPKTGGRDEQYF
TGCAGTCCTAAGACAGGGGGTCGCGACGAGCAGTACTTC
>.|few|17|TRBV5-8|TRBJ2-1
CASSLVQGLMNYNEQFF
TGTGCCAGCAGCTTGGTTCAGGGGCTGATGAACTACAATGAGCAGTTCTTC
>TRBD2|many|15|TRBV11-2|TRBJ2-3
CASSLGTSGSDTQYF
TGTGCCAGCAGCTTAGGGACTAGCGGCTCAGATACGCAGTATTTT
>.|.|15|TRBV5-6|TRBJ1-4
CASSLPDRRRDKLFF
TGTGCCAGCAGCTTGCCGGACCGCCGGAGGGACAAACTGTTTTTT
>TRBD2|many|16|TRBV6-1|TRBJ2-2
CASSLGLAGGFGELFF
TGTGCCAGCAGTCTAGGACTAGCGGGAGGGTTCGGGGAGCTGTTTTTT
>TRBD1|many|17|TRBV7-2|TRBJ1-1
CASSLGGTGDMNTEAFF
TGTGCCAGCAGCTTAGGGGGGACAGGGGATATGAACACTGAAGCTTTCTTT
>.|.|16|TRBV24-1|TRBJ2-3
CATSDFRGAATDTQYF
TGTGCCACCAGTGATTTCCGGGGGGCAGCGACAGATACGCAGTATTTT
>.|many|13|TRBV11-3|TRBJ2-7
CASSLARGFEQYF
TGTGCCAGCAGCTTAGCTCGCGGTTTCGAGCAGTACTTC
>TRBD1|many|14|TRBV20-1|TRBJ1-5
CSARVGGNNQPQHF
TGCAGTGCTAGAGTAGGGGGCAATAATCAGCCCCAGCATTTT
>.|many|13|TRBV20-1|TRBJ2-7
CSARKRRDYEQYF
TGCAGTGCCCGTAAACGGAGGGACTACGAGCAGTACTTC
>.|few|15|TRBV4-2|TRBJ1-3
CASSQTTYSGNTIYF
TGTGCCAGCAGCCAGACAACATACTCTGGAAACACCATATATTTT
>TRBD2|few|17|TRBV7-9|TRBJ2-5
CASSPSGLAGVSETQYF
TGTGCCAGCAGCCCATCCGGACTAGCGGGAGTGTCGGAGACCCAGTACTTC